This TCR beta chain was sequenced during a study of untreated major depressive disorder. Germline CDR1 reads SGHDT; CDR2 reads YYEEEE. V lost 3 bases, J lost 4 bases, and 17 bases lay in between. This CDR3 has 15 residues. Comments on this clone: The antigen is undetermined.

Study-wide results and caveats: Each subject's top five TRBV05-01 clones were all private. TRBV25-01 and TRBV02-01 usage differences were not statistically significant.

Data came from immunoSEQ multiplex PCR; TCRdb stores just in-frame clones and leaves some out. The sample lists 20,000 to 25,000 clones; 85% to 95% were seen once. Participants were all of European descent. Thawed PBMCs underwent magnetic negative selection for CD4+ T cells. This TCR was sampled from a young man in good health. This chain links TRBV5-6 with TRBJ2-7, with D tentatively TRBD2 (6 bases). Sequenced material: CD4+ T cells from PBMCs. The CDR3, as DNA: TGTGCCAGCAGCTCCGGCCCGGGAGCTAGGTACGAGCAGTACTTC. Protein sequence: CASSSGPGARYEQYF.